The source of this TCR beta chain is a study of blood T cell repertoires in COVID-19 (dated by TCRdb to the early 2020s). About the investigation overall: The collaborator samples originated in the United States, Italy and Spain and spanned the acute and convalescent phases of COVID-19. The material from the prospective study consisted of cDNA or gDNA derived from T cells, B-cell-depleted T cells, or PBMCs. Deeply sampled blood TCRbeta repertoires from subjects exposed to, actively infected with, or recovered from COVID-19 were included in the dataset. The repertoires were released in a freely available public database meant as a resource for research on the immune response to SARS-CoV-2. Samples were obtained from the ongoing ImmuneRACE study (first 160 participants) and from 1,200 or so subjects provided by 6 global collaborators. A de-identified subject ID, COVID-19 status, age in years and sex were almost always included in the sample metadata. Where available, HLA class I and class II types were taken from metadata supplied by the sample provider and were not determined by assay-based typing. Study-wide findings and limitations: The amount of clinical and demographic metadata varied by source and participant and was provided uncurated.

TCRbeta CDR3 regions were amplified from genomic DNA using the immunoSEQ Assay, a bias-controlled multiplex PCR. The published analysis was carried out like this. Nucleated cell counts per sample were estimated from amplification of reference gene primers within the assay. To quantify the absolute abundance of each unique TCRbeta CDR3 rearrangement, sequence reads were collapsed and filtered. For each sample, productive Simpson clonality was calculated as the square root of Simpson's diversity index across productive rearrangements. TCRdb re-hosts the immuneACCESS table, in-frame sequences only. Its copies lack some clones; in the studies checked, an unresolved V gene accounts for under half of them, and the cause for the rest is not known. V, J and clone size derive from that table, while D and trimming were established from the DNA sequence. The sample contains about 360,000 clones, over 70% of them found a single time. The ten largest account for 3% of the sample.

The collaborating institutions used their own protocols to collect whole blood in K2EDTA tubes. For TCRbeta analysis, collaborators shipped samples in one of three forms: frozen whole blood, isolated PBMCs, or DNA extracted from either of those sample types. A remark on this clone: Which antigen it targets is not known. Base qualities are missing; no much larger clone stands one base away.

The TCR sequence derives from a young man with active or convalescent COVID-19. The specimen sequenced was peripheral blood.

Here is the DNA: TGTGCCAGCAGTCACAGGGATCCCTATGGCTACACCTTC. This gives the protein CASSHRDPYGYTF. The chain joins TRBV6-5 to TRBJ1-2; a weak D assignment points to TRBD1 (6 bases agree). The cysteine opens and the phenylalanine closes a CDR3 of 13 amino acids. The DNA shown is the 39-base CDR3, in frame from base 1. Cut back by 5 bases and 4 bases, the V and J ends lie 11 bases apart. The germline V gene gives CDR1 as MNHEY and CDR2 as SVGAGI.